This T cell receptor (beta chain) was captured in a study of blood T cell repertoires in COVID-19. The CDR3 extends over 15 amino acids. Germline V gives CDR1 ENHRY, CDR2 SYGVKD. V shed 4 bases and J 3 bases; nucleotides not matched to a gene: 9. In the original analysis: Researchers report that nucleated cell counts were estimated from reference gene primer amplification. Repertoires were generated with immunoSEQ multiplex PCR, while TCRdb's copy carries only in-frame clones and drops some. From that table come the V and J calls and clone size; the DNA was used to work out D and trimming. Among approximately 130,000 clones listed, roughly 86% were seen once.

This TCR came from a human donor in a cohort sampled during active COVID-19. The sequencing input was peripheral blood. The rearrangement links TRBV10-3 to TRBJ2-7; 7 bases are shared with TRBD1. The CDR3 is CAISAKGQTYYEQYF. The CDR3 DNA follows: TGTGCCATCAGTGCCAAGGGACAGACCTACTACGAGCAGTACTTC.